This TCR beta chain was recovered during a study of blood T cell repertoires in COVID-19. The overall study: The cDNA or gDNA used as material had been derived from T cells, B-cell-depleted T cells, or PBMCs.

The CDR3 has 16 residues. V lost 2 bases and J lost 4; bases outside the gene matches: 4. CDR1 SGHTA and CDR2 FQGNSA come from the germline V gene. While infection was still active, Seattle patients were enrolled and then followed longitudinally. Per the original data handling: The authors estimated nucleated cell counts from reference gene primer amplification. Sequencing used immunoSEQ multiplex PCR; TCRdb keeps in-frame clones, though not all of them. V, J and clone size are those of that table, while D and trimming were read from the DNA. There are about 180,000 clones in the sample; about 81% occur only once, and approximately 12% lies in the top ten. In its sample, this clone was seen once.

Sequences were obtained from peripheral blood. V usage is TRBV7-2 and J usage is TRBJ2-1; 11 nucleotides agree with TRBD2. The source of this sequence is a woman older than 75 with COVID-19, enrolled during active disease. The CDR3 bases are TGTGCCAGCAGCTTATCTGGGACTAGCGGATACAATGAGCAGTTCTTC. Its protein is CASSLSGTSGYNEQFF.